One and the same sample provided the 5 T cell receptor beta chains below, sequenced in a study of beta chain features in type 1 diabetes. Expressed TCRB transcripts were sequenced, since all the RNA that had been isolated was reverse transcribed. Measured with immunoSEQ multiplex PCR; TCRdb has only the in-frame clones, and not every one. The sample has approximately 300,000 clones; 11% are singletons. The sample comprised naive CD4+ T cells from blood. These receptors all come from a woman aged 25 to 39 in good health.

The rearrangement links TRBV29-1 to TRBJ2-6; 10 nucleotides line up with TRBD1. CDR1 SQVTM and CDR2 ANQGSEA come from the germline V gene. V lost 6 bases and J lost 1; bases outside the gene matches: 3. The CDR3 is 15 residues long. The CDR3 is CSVRQGASGANVLTF. The CDR3 region has the DNA TGCAGCGTCAGACAGGGGGCATCTGGGGCCAACGTCCTGACTTTC.

The chain uses TRBV18 and TRBJ2-5, with D possibly TRBD1 on 6 matching bases. The CDR3 is 15 amino acids. Looked up from germline, CDR1 is KGHSH and CDR2 is LQKENI. The V and J ends lost 3 bases and 5 bases respectively, with 16 bases between them. CDR3 coding DNA: TGTGCCAGCTCACCGAGATCAGGGGTAGGGGAGACCCAGTACTTC. Its translation is CASSPRSGVGETQYF.

The chain couples TRBV6-5 to TRBJ2-1; weak D call: TRBD2 (6 bases). V was shortened by 2 bases and J by 8 bases, with 19 bases between the two germline ends. CDR1 and CDR2 (germline): MNHEY, SVGAGI. This CDR3 contains 16 residues. The CDR3 bases are TGTGCCAGCAGTTACCGACTAGGAGCGGGTGGGTATGAGCAGTTCTTC. Its protein is CASSYRLGAGGYEQFF.

This clone appeared a few times. This rearrangement joins TRBV7-2 to TRBJ2-1; D remains unclear. Germline CDR1 is SGHTA and CDR2 is FQGNSA. The V end was cut by 1 base, the J end by 9 bases, with 7 bases between. The CDR3 is 12 amino acids. CDR3: CASSLVRSEQFF. CDR3 coding DNA: TGTGCCAGCAGCTTAGTTCGCAGTGAGCAGTTCTTC.

The V and J genes are TRBV6-6 and TRBJ1-2, with a weak D call TRBD1 (5 bases). Germline loops: CDR1 MNHNY, CDR2 SVGAGI (reference sequence). Trimming took off 11 bases at V and 2 bases at J, with 15 bases between the two ends. This CDR3 comprises 13 residues. The CDR3 loop is CAVAEQVNYGYTF. CDR3 coding DNA: TGTGCCGTAGCGGAACAGGTCAACTATGGCTACACCTTC.